This T cell receptor (beta chain) appears in the sequencing data of a study of blood T cells in healthy people across ages. This clonotype was counted between two and nine times. PCR was performed a second time for roughly 7 to 11 cycles using a sample-barcoded 5' primer and a J-beta primer mix. Every cDNA molecule carried a tag from a template-switch adaptor bearing 12 random nucleotides. A single record per CDR3 protein comes from TCRdb applying MiXCR to the 5' RACE reads. Seen here are some 880,000 distinct CDR3 sequences, 35% to 40% observed once, and the top ten hold over 10%. Total RNA was isolated from each sample in quantities of at least 6 micrograms. Between the trimmed V and J ends, which lost 3 bases and 1 base, there was a span of 16 bases. The CDR3 totals 16 residues. CDR1 SNHLY and CDR2 FYNNEI come from the germline V gene.

Sequences were obtained from blood. The chain links TRBV2 to TRBJ2-7, with D perhaps given as TRBD1 or TRBD2 (5 bases each). The receptor comes from a man aged 18 to 35 in good health. This chain's CDR3 is CASSDNRDRLSYEQYF. In nucleotides, the CDR3 is TGTGCCAGCAGTGATAACCGGGACCGCTTGTCCTACGAGCAGTACTTC. The full variable domain, in which reference TRBV2 and TRBJ2-7 provide the parts outside the CDR3, is EPEVTQTPSHQVTQMGQEVILRCVPISNHLYFYWYRQILGQKVEFLVSFYNNEISEKSEIFDDQFSVERPDGSNFTLKIRSTKLEDSAMYFCASSDNRDRLSYEQYFGPGTRLTVT.